The 18 T cell receptor beta chains given below trace back to one sample, sequenced in a study of PD-L1 blockade in urothelial cancer listed by TCRdb under 2017. In the paper's terms, the time point label means: peripheral blood 6 weeks after treatment start. To prepare the library, the immunoSEQ multiplex PCR assay was applied. TCRdb carries this immuneACCESS record with in-frame sequences only. Its versions omit some clonotypes, under half of them owing to an unresolved V gene in the studies checked, with the rest unexplained. In this sample the table shows approximately 30,000 clones, approximately 90% of which occur a single time. The ten largest clones take up 8% of the sample. This material consisted of PBMCs, taken around atezolizumab (anti-PD-L1) treatment. These receptors were collected from a man at least 80 years old with urothelial cancer.

The chain recombines TRBV5-1 with TRBJ1-2; 7 nucleotides agree with TRBD1. Germline V gene data show CDR1 as SGHRS and CDR2 as YFSETQ. Trimming removed 3 bases from V and 1 base from J; junction bases left unmatched: 9. The CDR3 is 16 amino acids. CDR3 sequence: CASSSSPGTVNYGYTF. In nucleotides, the CDR3 is TGCGCCAGCAGCTCCTCACCCGGGACAGTTAACTATGGCTACACCTTC. The full variable domain, with the rest looked up from reference TRBV5-1 and TRBJ1-2, is KAGVTQTPRYLIKTRGQQVTLSCSPISGHRSVSWYQQTPGQGLQFLFEYFSETQRNKGNFPGRFSGRQFSNSRSEMNVSTLELGDSALYLCASSSSPGTVNYGYTFGSGTRLTVV.

The chain joins TRBV2 to TRBJ2-1; TRBD2 matches 11 bases. The CDR3 has 16 amino acids. Unmatched junction bases numbered 7, after V lost 3 bases and J lost 6 bases. Germline V lookup: CDR1 SNHLY, CDR2 FYNNEI. In nucleotides, the CDR3 is TGTGCCAGCAGTGAGTTTGAAGGGACTAGCGGCAATGAGCAGTTCTTC. It codes for CASSEFEGTSGNEQFF.

The V call is TRBV5-1, the J call TRBJ2-5; 10 nucleotides match TRBD2. Trimming cost V 0 bases and J 1 base; bases outside gene matches: 0. CDR1 and CDR2 from the germline V gene are SGHRS and YFSETQ. CDR3 length: 15 amino acids. The CDR3 sequence is CASSLGTSGQETQYF. CDR3 nucleotides: TGCGCCAGCAGCTTGGGGACTAGCGGCCAAGAGACCCAGTACTTC.

The gene calls are TRBV19 and TRBJ2-3, with D unclear. This CDR3 spans 13 amino acids. The ends were cut back, 0 bases at V and 4 bases at J, with 5 bases in the middle. Germline CDR1 and CDR2: LNHDA and SQIVND (reference sequence). The CDR3 bases are TGTGCCAGTAGTATAGATCTCCCAGATACGCAGTATTTT. Its translation is CASSIDLPDTQYF. The variable domain in full, with the rest retrieved from reference TRBV19 and TRBJ2-3, is DGGITQSPKYLFRKEGQNVTLSCEQNLNHDAMYWYRQDPGQGLRLIYYSQIVNDFQKGDIAEGYSVSREKKESFPLTVTSAQKNPTAFYLCASSIDLPDTQYFGPGTRLTVL.

The gene calls are TRBV9 and TRBJ2-3, with 10 bases fitting TRBD2. Germline assignment: CDR1 SGDLS and CDR2 YYNGEE. The ends lost 0 bases at V and 1 base at J; junction bases unmatched: 11. This CDR3 spans 19 amino acids. The CDR3: CASSVELAGFLTGTDTQYF. The CDR3 coding sequence is TGTGCCAGCAGCGTAGAACTAGCGGGATTTCTGACCGGCACAGATACGCAGTATTTT. Supplemented by reference TRBV9 and TRBJ2-3, the full variable domain reads DSGVTQTPKHLITATGQRVTLRCSPRSGDLSVYWYQQSLDQGLQFLIQYYNGEERAKGNILERFSAQQFPDLHSELNLSSLELGDSALYFCASSVELAGFLTGTDTQYFGPGTRLTVL.

The chain has TRBV6-4 and TRBJ2-7, with TRBD2 matching over 7 bases. The CDR3 loop spans 16 amino acids. The V gene end was trimmed by 3 bases and the J gene end by 7 bases; junction bases not matched to a gene: 15. Looked up from germline, CDR1 is MRHNA and CDR2 is SNTAGT. CDR3 sequence reads: CASSDKGRDGRCEQYF. The CDR3 DNA reads as TGTGCCAGCAGTGATAAGGGGAGGGATGGTCGGTGTGAGCAGTACTTC.

The sample holds one count of this clone. V is TRBV7-2 and J is TRBJ2-3; 8 nucleotides line up with TRBD2. The CDR3 has 15 residues. The V segment lost 5 bases and the J segment 5 bases; nucleotides outside the gene matches: 9. The germline gives CDR1 SGHTA, CDR2 FQGNSA. CDR3 nucleotides: TGTGCCAGCAGCCAAGCGGGAGTCCGCGGAGATACGCAGTATTTT. Amino acids: CASSQAGVRGDTQYF.

The chain uses TRBV28 and TRBJ2-7; TRBD2 agrees at 7 bases. V trimming: 6 bases; J trimming: 2 bases; junction bases outside the gene matches: 7. CDR1 and CDR2 (germline): MDHEN, SYDVKM. The CDR3 runs to 14 residues. This CDR3 is CASRSPTSAYEQYF. DNA of the CDR3: TGTGCCAGCAGATCCCCAACTAGCGCCTACGAGCAGTACTTC.

The genes are TRBV5-4 and TRBJ1-1; TRBD1 agrees at 8 bases. Germline CDR1 and CDR2: SGHNT and YYREEE (reference sequence). This CDR3 comprises 14 residues. Losses at the gene ends were 4 bases for V and 5 bases for J; bases not matched to a gene: 7. CDR3 DNA: TGTGCCAGCAGCCCCACAGGGGGTGAAACTGAAGCTTTCTTT. This encodes CASSPTGGETEAFF.

This clone came up a few times. The chain combines TRBV28 with TRBJ2-7; a possible D gene is TRBD1 (6 bases). This CDR3 region has 14 residues. Trimming cost V 6 bases and J 3 bases, with 15 bases left between them. CDR1 and CDR2 from the germline V gene are MDHEN and SYDVKM. CDR3 region: CASRRTVGVYEQYF. The CDR3 DNA reads TGTGCCAGCAGGAGGACAGTGGGAGTCTACGAGCAGTACTTC. Using reference TRBV28 and TRBJ2-7 for the parts outside the CDR3, the full variable domain is DVKVTQSSRYLVKRTGEKVFLECVQDMDHENMFWYRQDPGLGLRLIYFSYDVKMKEKGDIPEGYSVSREKKERFSLILESASTNQTSMYLCASRRTVGVYEQYFGPGTRLTVT.

The genes are TRBV19 and TRBJ2-6; 10 bases agree with TRBD1. CDR3 length: 18 amino acids. Germline V gives CDR1 LNHDA, CDR2 SQIVND (reference sequence). V lost 4 bases to trimming and J lost 1 base; unmatched junction nucleotides: 7. The CDR3 is CASSTRTGGMSGANVLTF. CDR3 bases: TGTGCCAGTAGTACGCGGACAGGGGGGATGTCTGGGGCCAACGTCCTGACTTTC.

The V gene is TRBV10-2, the J gene TRBJ2-3; the D is unclear. The CDR3 is made up of 13 amino acids. CDR1 WSHSY and CDR2 SAAADI come from the germline V gene. Trimming took off 6 bases at V and 4 bases at J, with 11 bases between the two ends. The CDR3 loop reads CASSSLSADTQYF. CDR3 nucleotides: TGCGCCAGCAGCTCCTTAAGCGCAGATACGCAGTATTTT.

The CDR3 sequence: CASSLGLAGGPTDTQYF. The DNA for the CDR3 is TGCGCCAGCAGCTTGGGACTAGCGGGAGGGCCCACAGATACGCAGTATTTT. The rearrangement links TRBV5-1 to TRBJ2-3, with TRBD2 matching over 14 bases. Germline CDR1 and CDR2: SGHRS and YFSETQ. CDR3 length: 17 amino acids. The V and J ends lost 0 bases and 2 bases, in that order; junction bases with no gene match: 2.

The chain combines TRBV4-2 with TRBJ2-7, with D perhaps matching TRBD2 (5 bases). The ends were cut back, 4 bases at V and 6 bases at J, with 19 bases in the middle. Looked up from germline, CDR1 is LGHNA and CDR2 is YNFKEQ. The CDR3 sequence is 15 residues long. CDR3 amino acids: CASSRLSAELGEQYF. The CDR3 bases are TGTGCCAGCAGCCGCCTTAGCGCCGAACTCGGCGAGCAGTACTTC.

The chain combines TRBV5-1 with TRBJ1-1; D ambiguous. Germline lookup yields CDR1 SGHRS and CDR2 YFSETQ. The germline V and J ends were trimmed by 3 bases and 0 bases, with 9 bases remaining between them. This CDR3 is 14 amino acids long. The CDR3 region has the DNA TGCGCCAGCAGCTCCCAATCAATGAACACTGAAGCTTTCTTT. As protein: CASSSQSMNTEAFF.

The V and J genes are TRBV5-4 and TRBJ1-4; D might be TRBD1 (6 bases). Germline-derived CDR1 and CDR2 are SGHNT and YYREEE (reference sequence). This CDR3 has 14 amino acids. Between the trimmed V and J ends, which lost 1 base and 3 bases, there was a span of 7 bases. As DNA, the CDR3 is TGTGCCAGCAGCTTGACAGGGCCTAATGAAAAACTGTTTTTT. It is translated as CASSLTGPNEKLFF.

The rearrangement joins TRBV2 to TRBJ2-3, with TRBD2 as a possible D gene (6 bases). Trimming stripped 10 bases from V and 3 bases from J, with 17 bases between. The CDR3 is 14 amino acids. CDR1 is SNHLY, CDR2 FYNNEI, per germline. This CDR3 reads CATLFAGRTDTQYF. CDR3 coding DNA: TGTGCCACCCTATTTGCGGGGCGAACAGATACGCAGTATTTT.

The CDR3 region is CASSEAQGTGNTIYF. CDR3 nucleotide sequence: TGTGCCAGCAGTGAAGCCCAGGGAACTGGAAACACCATATATTTT. This chain connects TRBV6-1 to TRBJ1-3; D might be TRBD1 (5 bases). The CDR3 contains 15 residues. V shed 0 bases and J shed 2 bases, with 8 bases lying between them. Germline V gene sequence: CDR1 MNHNS, CDR2 SASEGT.